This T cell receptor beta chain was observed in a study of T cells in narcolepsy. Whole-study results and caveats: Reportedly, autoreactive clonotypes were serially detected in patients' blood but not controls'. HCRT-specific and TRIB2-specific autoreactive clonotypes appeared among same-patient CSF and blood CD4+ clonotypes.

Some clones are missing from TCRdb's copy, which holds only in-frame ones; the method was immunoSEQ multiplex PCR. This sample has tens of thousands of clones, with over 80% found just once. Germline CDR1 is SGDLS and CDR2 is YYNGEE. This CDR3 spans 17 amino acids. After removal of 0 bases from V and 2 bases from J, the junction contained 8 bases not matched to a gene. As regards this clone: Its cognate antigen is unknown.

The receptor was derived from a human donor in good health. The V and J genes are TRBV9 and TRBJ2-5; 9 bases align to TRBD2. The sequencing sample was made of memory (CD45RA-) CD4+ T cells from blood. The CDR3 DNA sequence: TGTGCCAGCAGCGTAGGAAATAGCGGGGGCTTACAAGAGACCCAGTACTTC. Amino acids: CASSVGNSGGLQETQYF.